Each of the 5 T cell receptor beta chains below was sequenced from the same sample in a study of shared clonotypes between healthy human individuals. Profiled with immunoSEQ multiplex PCR; TCRdb holds only in-frame clones, not every one. The sample lists millions of clones, 90% to 95% occurring once. The source material was naive CD4+ T cells from PBMCs. As for subset: CD45RA+ positively selected. The source of these receptors is a man aged 18 to 35 in good health. Some clones in this sample may be carry-over from other donors' samples.

V gene TRBV4-1 combines with J gene TRBJ2-3; D might be TRBD1 (5 bases). Between the trimmed V and J ends, which lost 2 bases and 2 bases, there was a span of 17 bases. The CDR3 has 17 residues. CDR1 and CDR2 from the germline V gene are MGHRA and YSYEKL. This CDR3 reads CASSQWRAQAHTDTQYF. The CDR3 coding sequence is TGCGCCAGCAGCCAATGGAGAGCACAGGCCCACACAGATACGCAGTATTTT.

This clone was picked up one time. The chain couples TRBV6-1 to TRBJ1-3; D uncertain. Trimming took off 4 bases at V and 7 bases at J, with 11 bases between the two ends. The CDR3 sequence is 13 residues long. CDR1 is MNHNS, CDR2 SASEGT, per germline. In DNA, the CDR3 is TGTGCCAGCAGTGGGGCCAATCTCAACACCATATATTTT. The encoded protein is CASSGANLNTIYF.

The chain has TRBV27 and TRBJ2-7, with D perhaps matching TRBD2 (5 bases). V lost 3 bases and J 7 bases, leaving 16 bases between the germline ends. The CDR3 covers 14 residues. Germline values: CDR1 MNHEY, CDR2 SMNVEV (reference sequence). CDR3 sequence (DNA): TGTGCCAGCAGTTTCTCCCGCACGTCGGGGGAGCAGTACTTC. It yields the protein CASSFSRTSGEQYF.

The chain has TRBV30 and TRBJ2-3, with 7 bases lining up with TRBD1. The CDR3 consists of 15 residues. With 3 bases clipped from V and 3 bases from J, the junction kept 9 bases outside the gene matches. Germline lookup yields CDR1 GTSNPN and CDR2 SVGIG (reference sequence). The CDR3 reads CAWRPTGTGTDTQYF. The CDR3 DNA follows: TGTGCCTGGAGACCGACAGGGACGGGTACAGATACGCAGTATTTT.

The V and J genes are TRBV19 and TRBJ2-1; the D gene is possibly TRBD2 (5 bases). Germline assignment: CDR1 LNHDA and CDR2 SQIVND (reference sequence). V was trimmed by 5 bases and J by 6 bases, leaving 8 bases between them. The CDR3 spans 12 residues. CDR3 region: CASSRGFNEQFF. In nucleotides, the CDR3 is TGTGCCAGTAGTCGAGGGTTCAATGAGCAGTTCTTC.